Below are 3 T cell receptor beta chains sequenced from a single sample in a study of blood T cell repertoires in COVID-19. The data were produced by immunoSEQ multiplex PCR, yet TCRdb's version contains in-frame clones alone and is incomplete. The sample lists 150,000 to 200,000 clones, roughly four fifths occurring once. The sequencing sample was made of peripheral blood. Source of these receptors: a woman aged 70 to 79 with COVID-19, enrolled during active disease.

This clone was seen only once. The J gene is TRBJ2-1, the V gene TRBV4-3, with 7 bases fitting TRBD1. Per the germline V gene, CDR1 is LGHNA and CDR2 is YSLEER. The CDR3 runs to 19 residues. V lost 3 bases to trimming and J lost 7 bases; unmatched junction nucleotides: 21. CDR3 sequence reads: CASSHDERHPPTGINEQFF. The DNA of the CDR3 is TGCGCCAGCAGCCATGACGAGAGACACCCCCCGACAGGGATTAATGAGCAGTTCTTC.

The chain has TRBV2 and TRBJ2-7; TRBD1 is a possible D gene (5 bases). The CDR3 is made up of 12 amino acids. Trimming removed 7 bases at V and 4 bases at J, with 11 bases between. From germline, CDR1 is SNHLY and CDR2 FYNNEI. CDR3 sequence: CASTNRGYEQYF. CDR3 bases: TGTGCCAGCACTAATAGGGGATACGAGCAGTACTTC.

V usage is TRBV28 and J usage is TRBJ1-1; the D gene is possibly TRBD1 (6 bases). V lost 3 bases to trimming and J lost 8 bases, with 19 bases between them. The V gene's germline CDR1 is MDHEN and CDR2 SYDVKM. The CDR3 has 15 residues. The CDR3 nucleotides read TGTGCCAGCAGTTTTACGTCGCCCGGGACACTAGAAGCTTTCTTT. As protein: CASSFTSPGTLEAFF.